In its sample, the clone carrying this TCR beta chain was seen many times. Its matching antigen is unknown. The data stem from a study of blood T cells in healthy people across ages. Study conclusions and caveats: Donor CMV status was unknown, possibly confounding expanded clonotype changes.

The trim removed 4 bases at V and 2 bases at J, leaving 2 bases unmatched. Germline assignment: CDR1 SGHTA and CDR2 FQGNSA. The CDR3 loop spans 14 amino acids. A second PCR, run for roughly 6 to 11 cycles, used a sample-barcoded 5' primer plus a J-beta primer mix. TCRdb independently ran MiXCR on the 5' RACE reads; one entry per CDR3 protein. The sample lists about 1,500,000 distinct CDR3 sequences, 28% occurring once. Sequencing used blood. The rearrangement links TRBV7-2 to TRBJ2-7; 10 positions match TRBD2. The TCR comes from a woman under 40 in good health. The DNA of the CDR3 is TGTGCCAGCAGCTCTGGACTAGCGGCCTACGAGCAGTACTTC. It translates to CASSSGLAAYEQYF.